These 17 T cell receptor beta chains were sequenced from one sample in a study of cytomegalovirus exposure and HLA in healthy donors. Sequencing used immunoSEQ multiplex PCR; TCRdb keeps in-frame clones, though not all of them. The table lists roughly 130,000 clones, just under 85% of them singletons. The specimen sequenced was PBMCs. Receptors originate from a woman in her 30s in good health and CMV-seronegative.

The rearrangement uses TRBV4-3 and TRBJ2-1; 7 nucleotides match TRBD1. Losses at the gene ends were 0 bases for V and 3 bases for J; bases not matched to a gene: 8. The V gene's germline CDR1 is LGHNA and CDR2 YSLEER. CDR3 length: 17 residues. The CDR3 region has the DNA TGCGCCAGCAGCCAAGATCTCGGGACAGCGTACTACAATGAGCAGTTCTTC. It translates to CASSQDLGTAYYNEQFF.

The gene calls are TRBV10-3 and TRBJ2-7, with 11 bases aligning to TRBD2. Losses at the gene ends were 8 bases for V and 7 bases for J; bases not matched to a gene: 7. Germline CDR1 ENHRY, CDR2 SYGVKD. This CDR3 comprises 13 residues. The CDR3 reads CAIGVAGGWEQYF. Written as DNA, the CDR3 is TGTGCCATCGGCGTAGCGGGGGGGTGGGAGCAGTACTTC.

CDR3 loop: CASRAWASGGQATQYF. For the CDR3, the DNA is TGTGCCAGCAGGGCGTGGGCTAGCGGGGGGCAGGCGACCCAGTACTTC. This chain connects TRBV28 to TRBJ2-5; 11 positions match TRBD2. Germline CDR1 reads MDHEN; CDR2 reads SYDVKM. The V and J ends lost 6 bases and 7 bases, in that order; junction bases with no gene match: 13. This CDR3 region has 16 residues.

The V and J genes are TRBV7-2 and TRBJ2-2; 7 bases are a match to TRBD2. Germline lookup yields CDR1 SGHTA and CDR2 FQGNSA. The CDR3 covers 15 residues. With 5 bases clipped from V and 5 bases from J, the junction kept 8 bases outside the gene matches. The CDR3 DNA follows: TGTGCCAGCAGCCTCCAAGCGGGGAGGACCGGGGAGCTGTTTTTT. It yields the protein CASSLQAGRTGELFF.

The rearrangement links TRBV11-3 to TRBJ2-3; tentative D call: TRBD2 (6 bases). The V gene lost 5 bases and the J gene lost 0 bases, with 15 bases spanning the gap. This CDR3 has 16 residues. The V gene's germline CDR1 is SGHNT and CDR2 YENEEA. The CDR3 spells CASSPGDWTSTDTQYF. In DNA form, the CDR3 reads TGTGCCAGCAGCCCCGGGGACTGGACTAGCACAGATACGCAGTATTTT.

This rearrangement joins TRBV4-2 to TRBJ2-7, with 7 bases aligning to TRBD1. This CDR3 region has 16 residues. The germline CDR1 and CDR2 sequences are LGHNA and YNFKEQ. V lost 4 bases to trimming and J lost 1 base; unmatched junction nucleotides: 10. CDR3 DNA: TGTGCCAGCAGCCCTATGACCGGGACAGTATCCTACGAGCAGTACTTC. It specifies CASSPMTGTVSYEQYF.

This chain links TRBV5-1 with TRBJ1-3; TRBD1 is a possible D gene (5 bases). Trimming removed 4 bases from V and 0 bases from J, with 8 bases in between. The CDR3 is made up of 14 amino acids. Germline CDR1 and CDR2: SGHRS and YFSETQ. The CDR3 DNA follows: TGCGCCAGCAGCGGAACAGGCTCTGGAAACACCATATATTTT. Translated: CASSGTGSGNTIYF.

V is TRBV5-1 and J is TRBJ2-1; 16 bases match TRBD2. The CDR3 extends over 19 amino acids. CDR1 and CDR2 from the germline V gene are SGHRS and YFSETQ. Trimming removed 4 bases from V and 9 bases from J; junction bases left unmatched: 16. CDR3 loop: CASSASPMGTSGGAVEQFF. In DNA form, the CDR3 reads TGCGCCAGCAGCGCCTCACCAATGGGGACTAGCGGGGGGGCCGTTGAGCAGTTCTTC.

The V and J genes are TRBV2 and TRBJ1-1, with TRBD1 matching over 8 bases. CDR1 SNHLY and CDR2 FYNNEI come from the germline V gene. J lost 6 bases, V lost 6 bases, and 9 bases had no gene match. This CDR3 comprises 14 residues. CDR3 residues: CASRQTGEWAEAFF. CDR3 coding DNA: TGTGCCAGCAGGCAGACAGGGGAATGGGCTGAAGCTTTCTTT.

The chain combines TRBV6-5 with TRBJ1-2; TRBD1 is a possible D gene (6 bases). Trimming stripped 2 bases from V and 3 bases from J, with 10 bases between. The CDR3 length is 14 residues. Per the germline V gene, CDR1 is MNHEY and CDR2 is SVGAGI. CDR3 protein: CASSYTQGYYGYTF. The CDR3 DNA reads as TGTGCCAGCAGTTACACGCAGGGGTACTATGGCTACACCTTC.

The chain carries TRBV5-1 and TRBJ2-7; the D gene is possibly TRBD1 (6 bases). V lost 2 bases, J lost 3 bases, and 15 bases lay in between. CDR1 and CDR2 from the germline V gene are SGHRS and YFSETQ. The CDR3 contains 15 residues. The CDR3 sequence is CASSLGTLAIYEQYF. The CDR3 DNA reads TGCGCCAGCAGCTTAGGGACATTGGCAATCTACGAGCAGTACTTC.

The CDR3 DNA follows: TGTGCCATCAGTGAGTCGACGGGGGGCAGCTCTGGAAACACCATATATTTT. This encodes CAISESTGGSSGNTIYF. V is TRBV10-3 and J is TRBJ1-3; possibly TRBD1 for D (6 bases). CDR1 and CDR2 (germline): ENHRY, SYGVKD. Trimming removed 0 bases from V and 0 bases from J, with 12 bases in between. The length of the CDR3 is 17 residues.

V and J are TRBV2 and TRBJ2-7; 8 nucleotides align to TRBD2. There are 14 residues in the CDR3. V dropped 5 bases and J dropped 2; count of bases not matched to a gene: 5. Germline CDR1 reads SNHLY; CDR2 reads FYNNEI. The CDR3 spells CASSPRGGPYEQYF. DNA for the CDR3: TGTGCCAGCAGTCCCCGGGGGGGGCCCTACGAGCAGTACTTC.

This sequence joins TRBV6-5 and TRBJ1-5; TRBD1 might be the D (5 bases). The V and J ends lost 2 bases and 0 bases respectively, with 8 bases between them. The CDR3 has 15 amino acids. CDR1 and CDR2 (germline): MNHEY, SVGAGI. This CDR3 reads CASSYGGNSNQPQHF. The CDR3 DNA sequence: TGTGCCAGCAGTTACGGGGGGAATAGCAATCAGCCCCAGCATTTT.

This chain uses TRBV28 with TRBJ1-1; 7 positions agree with TRBD1. The CDR3 is 16 amino acids. Germline CDR1 reads MDHEN; CDR2 reads SYDVKM. V shed 2 bases, J shed 2 bases, and the junction held 8 bases outside the gene matches. The CDR3, as DNA: TGTGCCAGCAGTTTAAGGACAGGCTCAAGTAACACTGAAGCTTTCTTT. It yields the protein CASSLRTGSSNTEAFF.

V is TRBV27 and J is TRBJ1-3; 8 bases map to TRBD1. The V and J ends lost 7 bases and 4 bases, in that order; junction bases with no gene match: 6. CDR3 size: 14 residues. Germline V gives CDR1 MNHEY, CDR2 SMNVEV (reference sequence). The CDR3 sequence is CASMQGARGNTIYF. Written as DNA, the CDR3 is TGTGCCAGCATGCAGGGGGCGCGAGGAAACACCATATATTTT.

The chain couples TRBV9 to TRBJ2-2; D is unclear. Between the trimmed V and J ends, which lost 2 bases and 0 bases, there was a span of 14 bases. The CDR3 contains 17 residues. Germline V CDR1 and CDR2: SGDLS, YYNGEE. This chain's CDR3 is CASSVGFRVTNTGELFF. CDR3 bases: TGTGCCAGCAGCGTTGGTTTCCGGGTGACGAACACCGGGGAGCTGTTTTTT. Full variable domain (remainder filled in from reference TRBV9 and TRBJ2-2): DSGVTQTPKHLITATGQRVTLRCSPRSGDLSVYWYQQSLDQGLQFLIQYYNGEERAKGNILERFSAQQFPDLHSELNLSSLELGDSALYFCASSVGFRVTNTGELFFGEGSRLTVL.